The next 10 T cell receptor beta chains were all read from a single sample in a study of prognosis after radiotherapy for stage I lung cancer. By two-round multiplex PCR, the TCR beta CDR3 was amplified from genomic DNA. The authors ran first-round PCR with primers specific to each TRBV and TRBJ gene. Via MiXCR, TCRdb re-called the multiplex PCR reads, giving one row per CDR3 protein. The sample holds tens of thousands of distinct CDR3 sequences; about 26% are singletons and the top ten take around 6.8%. The sample was PBMCs, taken before or after stereotactic body radiation therapy (not recorded which). The receptors come from a donor of 50 years or more with non-small cell lung cancer.

This clonotype showed up many times. The J gene is TRBJ2-7, the V gene TRBV12-3 or TRBV12-4; 7 bases are a match to TRBD1. After removal of 1 base from V and 2 bases from J, the junction contained 8 bases not matched to a gene. The CDR3 runs to 16 residues. The CDR3: CASSLGGQRTPYEQYF. CDR3 DNA sequence: TGTGCCAGCAGTTTAGGGGGACAGAGAACCCCCTACGAGCAGTACTTC.

This clonotype appeared many times. The chain uses TRBV12-5 and TRBJ2-2; the match to TRBD1 covers 7 bases. With V trimmed by 0 bases and J by 1 base, 8 bases remained unmatched. CDR3 length: 18 residues. Germline V gene lookup returns CDR1 LGHNT and CDR2 FRNRAP. This CDR3 reads CASGLVQGTGVNTGELFF. In DNA, the CDR3 is TGTGCTAGTGGTTTGGTACAGGGTACAGGGGTGAACACCGGGGAGCTGTTTTTT. Based on the CDR3 plus reference TRBV12-5 and TRBJ2-2, the full variable domain is DARVTQTPRHKVTEMGQEVTMRCQPILGHNTVFWYRQTMMQGLELLAYFRNRAPLDDSGMPKDRFSAEMPDATLATLKIQPSEPRDSAVYFCASGLVQGTGVNTGELFFGEGSRLTVL.

The table lists this clonotype with many counts. The rearrangement uses TRBV20-1 and TRBJ2-1; 8 nucleotides line up with TRBD1. The CDR3 spans 15 residues. Trimming removed 5 bases from V and 3 bases from J; junction bases left unmatched: 9. Germline CDR1 and CDR2: DFQATT and SNEGSKA (reference sequence). CDR3 amino acids: CSASGGTGGYNEQFF. The CDR3 DNA sequence: TGCAGTGCTTCTGGCGGGACAGGTGGCTACAATGAGCAGTTCTTC.

This clonotype was counted many times. The chain has TRBV20-1 and TRBJ1-3; D remains ambiguous. V was clipped by 3 bases and J by 4 bases, with 19 bases between them. The CDR3 is 16 residues long. The germline gives CDR1 DFQATT, CDR2 SNEGSKA (reference sequence). CDR3 in amino acids: CSASRGFGGSGNTIYF. CDR3 coding DNA: TGCAGTGCTAGCCGGGGATTTGGAGGGTCGGGAAACACCATATATTTT.

This clonotype was counted at least ten times. CDR3 coding DNA: TGTGCCAGTAGTTCTCAACAGCCAACTAACTATGGCTACACCTTC. Translating gives CASSSQQPTNYGYTF. The chain recombines TRBV19 with TRBJ1-2; D gene ambiguous. V was pared by 5 bases and J by 0 bases, with 13 bases between. Germline V gene lookup returns CDR1 LNHDA and CDR2 SQIVND (reference sequence). There are 15 residues in the CDR3. Supplemented by reference TRBV19 and TRBJ1-2, the full variable domain reads DGGITQSPKYLFRKEGQNVTLSCEQNLNHDAMYWYRQDPGQGLRLIYYSQIVNDFQKGDIAEGYSVSREKKESFPLTVTSAQKNPTAFYLCASSSQQPTNYGYTFGSGTRLTVV.

This clonotype was detected ten times or more. The V and J genes are TRBV19 and TRBJ2-1; D is unresolved. From germline, CDR1 is LNHDA and CDR2 SQIVND (reference sequence). There are 15 residues in the CDR3. The V end was cut by 5 bases, the J end by 1 base, with 12 bases between. CDR3: CASSPRPSSYNEQFF. The CDR3 region has the DNA TGTGCCAGTAGTCCCCGCCCCAGTTCCTACAATGAGCAGTTCTTC.

Comment on this clonotype: One end of the junction fails to match germline, which may point to a read error. The chain carries TRBV24-1 and TRBJ2-2; unclear D gene. CDR1 is KGHDR and CDR2 is SFDVKD in the germline V gene. CDR3 size: 14 residues. The CDR3 nucleotides are TGTGCCACCAGTTATTTGCGAGGCACCGCGGAGCTGTTTTTT. Its protein is CATSYLRGTAELFF.

This clonotype was found many times. This rearrangement joins TRBV6-1 to TRBJ1-1; D not certain. From germline, CDR1 is MNHNS and CDR2 SASEGT. There are 15 residues in the CDR3. The germline V and J ends were trimmed by 8 bases and 1 base, with 17 bases remaining between them. The CDR3 sequence is CASLRRRGANTEAFF. Written as DNA, the CDR3 is TGTGCCAGCCTCCGGCGGCGGGGAGCGAACACTGAAGCTTTCTTT.

Ten or more counts support this clonotype. V is TRBV9 and J is TRBJ1-3; no clear D. Germline V lookup: CDR1 SGDLS, CDR2 YYNGEE. The CDR3 loop spans 14 amino acids. V lost 4 bases, J lost 4 bases, and 12 bases lay in between. The CDR3 coding sequence is TGTGCCAGCAGCCCGGATATCCCGGGAAACACCATATATTTT. Amino acids: CASSPDIPGNTIYF.

As for this clonotype: A much larger clone lies one base from this, so it may be a read error. The chain links TRBV5-1 to TRBJ1-4, with a weak D call TRBD1 (5 bases). Trimming took off 5 bases at V and 8 bases at J, with 13 bases between the two ends. Germline assignment: CDR1 SGHRS and CDR2 YFSETQ. The CDR3 length is 13 residues. The CDR3, as DNA: TGCGCCAGCAGGACCGGGGCCCGCGAAAAACTGTTTTTT. As protein: CASRTGAREKLFF.